The rows below give T cell receptor beta chains drawn from one sample of a study of blood T cell repertoires in COVID-19. The assay was immunoSEQ multiplex PCR, and TCRdb's table has in-frame clones only and misses some. In the table there are about 170,000 clones, around four fifths of which are singletons. Sequencing was done on a sample of peripheral blood. The receptor set was obtained from a man in his 70s with acute or convalescent COVID-19. Both conserved end residues are part of each CDR3. A D gene is named only where the DNA matches it firmly. Some rows mark clone size as missing; the rest say once, few, many or name a class of expanded clone.

v_call	clone_size	d_call	j_call	cdr3_nt	cdr3_aa
TRBV2	-	-	TRBJ1-3	TGTGCCAGCAGTGAGAGGGGAATGTCGGGGGCTGGAAACACCATATATTTT	CASSERGMSGAGNTIYF
TRBV7-3	-	-	TRBJ2-3	TGTGCCAGCACCCGACTAGGCGCCACAGATACGCAGTATTTT	CASTRLGATDTQYF
TRBV6-5	-	-	TRBJ2-7	TGTGCCAGCAGACCGCAGGGGCTCCGCTCCTACGAGCAGTACTTC	CASRPQGLRSYEQYF
TRBV21-1	-	-	TRBJ2-3	TGTGCCAGCAGCAAAGGTAGCTCTTTACTAGCGGGGGCGGCAGATACGCAGTATTTT	CASSKGSSLLAGAADTQYF
TRBV7-9	-	-	TRBJ2-2	TGTGCCAGCAGCTTAGCGTTCCGGAGAAACACCGGGGAGCTGTTTTTT	CASSLAFRRNTGELFF
TRBV15	-	-	TRBJ2-3	TGTGCCACCAGCAGAGGTCCTAGGCTAGCAAGCACAGATACGCAGTATTTT	CATSRGPRLASTDTQYF
TRBV24-1	-	TRBD1	TRBJ2-1	TGTGCCACCAGTGACCGTTCGACAGGGAGCGGCTATGAGCAGTTCTTC	CATSDRSTGSGYEQFF
TRBV6-5	few	TRBD1	TRBJ1-3	TGTGCCAGCAGTTACTCGAGACAGGGCGACACCACCATATATTTT	CASSYSRQGDTTIYF
TRBV11-2	-	TRBD1	TRBJ1-1	TGTGCCAGCAGCCATTCTTCCGGGACAGGGGGCGCAGATTGGACTGAAGCTTTCTTT	CASSHSSGTGGADWTEAFF
TRBV2	few	-	TRBJ2-1	TGTGCCAGCAGTGAAAGCCAGGCCGGCTCCAATGAGCAGTTCTTC	CASSESQAGSNEQFF
TRBV2	-	-	TRBJ2-7	TGTGCCAGCAGTGGGGACAAGTACGAGCAGTACTTC	CASSGDKYEQYF
TRBV7-8	-	-	TRBJ2-3	TGTGCCAGCAGCTTACCGGGACACCACGGTCCCACAGATACGCAGTATTTT	CASSLPGHHGPTDTQYF
TRBV6-6	-	-	TRBJ1-1	TGTGCCAGCAGTTACGAGTATGGCACTGAAGCTTTCTTT	CASSYEYGTEAFF
TRBV15	-	-	TRBJ2-3	TGTGCCACCAGCTCAACCTTCAGGGGCTCCACAGATACGCAGTATTTT	CATSSTFRGSTDTQYF
TRBV7-7	-	TRBD2	TRBJ2-7	TGTGCTAGCAGCGCCGTAGCGGGAGATCCTGAGCAGTACTTC	CASSAVAGDPEQYF
TRBV5-1	once	TRBD1	TRBJ2-1	TGCGCCAGCAGCCCGCTGGCCGGGACAGGGCCGTACAATGAGCAGTTCTTC	CASSPLAGTGPYNEQFF
TRBV15	-	TRBD1	TRBJ1-5	TGTGCCACCAGCAGCGTAGGGGACAGGGTAACGCCGGGGCCCCAGCATTTT	CATSSVGDRVTPGPQHF
TRBV5-1	-	TRBD1	TRBJ1-5	TGCGCCAGCAGCTTAACAGGGGGCGCGGGTCAGCCCCAGCATTTT	CASSLTGGAGQPQHF
TRBV19	-	TRBD1	TRBJ1-6	TGTGCCAGTAGAGTTACAGGGGAGCCTTCACCCCTCCACTTT	CASRVTGEPSPLHF
TRBV5-4	-	TRBD1	TRBJ2-7	TGTGCCAGCAGCTTGTATGCAGGGGGCAGAGACGAGCAGTACTTC	CASSLYAGGRDEQYF
TRBV12-3/TRBV12-4	-	-	TRBJ1-6	TGTGCCAGCAGACCCCGAGATTCACCCCTCCACTTT	CASRPRDSPLHF
TRBV6-6	-	-	TRBJ1-5	TGTGCCAGCAGTTACCCCCCACGCGAGATACAGCCCCAGCATTTT	CASSYPPREIQPQHF
TRBV29-1	few	TRBD1	TRBJ1-2	TGCAGCGTTACAGGGGTTGGCTATGGCTACACCTTC	CSVTGVGYGYTF
TRBV6-5	-	-	TRBJ2-7	TGTGCCAGTACAGGGTCGGGGACCTACGAGCAGTACTTC	CASTGSGTYEQYF
TRBV5-1	-	-	TRBJ2-5	TGCGCCAGCAGCTTGACTGGACAGCCCGAAGAGACCCAGTACTTC	CASSLTGQPEETQYF
TRBV5-6	-	-	TRBJ2-3	TGTGCCAGCAGCTTCCTCGCGGGGGACACCACAGATACGCAGTATTTT	CASSFLAGDTTDTQYF
TRBV16	few	TRBD1	TRBJ1-1	TGTGCCAGCAGCCAAGAACAACGGGACAGCGCTTTCTTT	CASSQEQRDSAFF
TRBV15	-	-	TRBJ2-5	TGTGCCACCAGCAGAGGCTCCCAGGGGACGGAGACCCAGTACTTC	CATSRGSQGTETQYF
TRBV28	-	TRBD1	TRBJ1-4	TGTGCCAGCGAGGGACAGACTAATGAAAAACTGTTTTTT	CASEGQTNEKLFF
TRBV6-5	-	TRBD2	TRBJ2-2	TGTGCCAGCAGTTTGGGACTAGCCCCCGGGGAGCTGTTTTTT	CASSLGLAPGELFF
TRBV5-6	-	-	TRBJ1-2	TGTGCCAGCAGCTCACTCAGCGGTGGTGATTTCTATGGCTACACCTTC	CASSSLSGGDFYGYTF
TRBV5-8	-	TRBD2	TRBJ2-5	TGTGCCAGCAGCTTGGGGTGGACTAGCGGGAGCGGCAAGACCCAGTACTTC	CASSLGWTSGSGKTQYF
TRBV11-2	-	-	TRBJ1-2	TGTGCCAGCAGCGCGGACAGAGACTATGGCTACACCTTC	CASSADRDYGYTF
TRBV28	-	TRBD2	TRBJ2-7	TGTGCCAGCGGTCTAGCGGGAGTGCACGAGCAGTACTTC	CASGLAGVHEQYF
TRBV10-1	-	-	TRBJ2-7	TGCGCCACCGCCGGGGGTCCCGGGACAGAAACCTACGAGCAGTACTTC	CATAGGPGTETYEQYF
TRBV6-5	-	-	TRBJ1-2	TGTGCCAGCAGTTACTCGAGAACGGACTATGGCTACACCTTC	CASSYSRTDYGYTF
TRBV6-4	-	-	TRBJ1-1	TGTGCCAGCAGTGAGGCGAGGGCCACTGAAGCTTTCTTT	CASSEARATEAFF
TRBV11-2	few	TRBD2	TRBJ2-1	TGTGCCAGCAGCTTAGGGCGAAAACTAGCGGGGGGCTCCTACAATGAGCAGTTCTTC	CASSLGRKLAGGSYNEQFF
TRBV29-1	-	TRBD2	TRBJ2-2	TGCAGCGCGACTAGCGGGGGGGCCGGGGAGCTGTTTTTT	CSATSGGAGELFF
TRBV29-1	-	TRBD2	TRBJ2-7	TGCAGCGTTGAAGGACTAGCGGATCACTACGAGCAGTACTTC	CSVEGLADHYEQYF
TRBV3-1/TRBV3-2	-	-	TRBJ2-7	TGTGCCAGCAGCCCCCTGGGGGAGGACAGGCTGTACGAGCAGTACTTC	CASSPLGEDRLYEQYF
TRBV7-2	-	-	TRBJ1-1	TGTGCCAGCAGACCGACTCGGCGGTCGAACACTGAAGCTTTCTTT	CASRPTRRSNTEAFF